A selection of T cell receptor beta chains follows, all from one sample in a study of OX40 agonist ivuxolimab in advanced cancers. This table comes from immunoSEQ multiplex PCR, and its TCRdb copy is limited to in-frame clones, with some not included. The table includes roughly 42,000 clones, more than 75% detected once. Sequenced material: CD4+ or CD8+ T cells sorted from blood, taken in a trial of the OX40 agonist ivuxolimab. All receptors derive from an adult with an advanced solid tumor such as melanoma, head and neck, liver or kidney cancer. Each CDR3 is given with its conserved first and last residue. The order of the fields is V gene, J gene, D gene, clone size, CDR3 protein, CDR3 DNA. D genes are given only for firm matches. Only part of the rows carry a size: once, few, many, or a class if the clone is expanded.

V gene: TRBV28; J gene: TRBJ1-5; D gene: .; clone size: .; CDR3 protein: CASSLSLGGPQHF; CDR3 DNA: TGTGCCAGCAGTTTATCTCTTGGGGGGCCCCAGCATTTT
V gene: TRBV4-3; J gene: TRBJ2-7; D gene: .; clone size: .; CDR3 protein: CASSQVKDSHYYEQYF; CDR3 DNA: TGCGCCAGCAGCCAAGTTAAAGACAGTCACTACTACGAGCAGTACTTC
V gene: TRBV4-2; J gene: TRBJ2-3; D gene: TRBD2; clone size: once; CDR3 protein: CASSPPFGAGGSPDRTDTQYF; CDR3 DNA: TGTGCCAGCAGCCCCCCCTTTGGAGCGGGGGGCTCCCCCGATCGCACAGATACGCAGTATTTT
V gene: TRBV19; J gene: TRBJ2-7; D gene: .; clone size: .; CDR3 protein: CASSIGPYEQYF; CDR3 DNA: TGTGCCAGTAGTATTGGCCCCTACGAGCAGTACTTC
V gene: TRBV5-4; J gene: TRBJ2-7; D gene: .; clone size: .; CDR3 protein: CASSLFNEQYF; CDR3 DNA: TGTGCCAGCAGCTTGTTTAACGAGCAGTACTTC
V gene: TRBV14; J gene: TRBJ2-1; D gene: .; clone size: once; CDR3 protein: CASSPSSAQYNEQFF; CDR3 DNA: TGTGCCAGCAGCCCCAGTAGCGCGCAATACAATGAGCAGTTCTTC
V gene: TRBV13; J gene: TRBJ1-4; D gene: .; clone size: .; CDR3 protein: CASSLLVPTNEKLFF; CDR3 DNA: TGTGCCAGCAGCTTATTGGTACCAACTAATGAAAAACTGTTTTTT
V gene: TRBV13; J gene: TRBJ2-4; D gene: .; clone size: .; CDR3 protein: CASSLSTTKNIQYF; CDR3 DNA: TGTGCCAGCAGCTTAAGCACGACCAAAAACATTCAGTACTTC
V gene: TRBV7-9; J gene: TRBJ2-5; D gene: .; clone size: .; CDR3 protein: CASSLDGRGHLRQETQYF; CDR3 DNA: TGTGCCAGCAGCTTAGACGGCAGGGGCCACCTCCGCCAAGAGACCCAGTACTTC
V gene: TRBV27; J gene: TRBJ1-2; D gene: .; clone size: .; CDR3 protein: CASSLSWFAGGVANYGYTF; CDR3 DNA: TGTGCCAGCAGTTTATCGTGGTTCGCGGGGGGCGTAGCTAACTATGGCTACACCTTC
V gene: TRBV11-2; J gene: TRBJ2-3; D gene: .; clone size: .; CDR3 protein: CASSSALTDTQYF; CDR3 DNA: TGTGCCAGCAGCTCCGCCCTAACAGATACGCAGTATTTT
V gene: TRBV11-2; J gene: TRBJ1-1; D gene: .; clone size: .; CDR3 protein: CASSPERGTEAFF; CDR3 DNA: TGTGCCAGCAGCCCAGAGCGGGGCACTGAAGCTTTCTTT
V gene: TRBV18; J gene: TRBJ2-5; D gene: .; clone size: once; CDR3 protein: CASSPPGEETQYF; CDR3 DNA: TGTGCCAGCTCACCACCGGGCGAAGAGACCCAGTACTTC
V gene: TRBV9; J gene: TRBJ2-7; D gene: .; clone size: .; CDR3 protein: CASSDGIAGQGGEQYF; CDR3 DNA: TGTGCCAGCAGCGACGGAATCGCGGGACAAGGGGGCGAGCAGTACTTC
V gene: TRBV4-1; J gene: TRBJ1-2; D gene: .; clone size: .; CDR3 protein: CASSQGESGVYGYTF; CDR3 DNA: TGCGCCAGCAGCCAGGGGGAGTCAGGGGTGTATGGCTACACCTTC
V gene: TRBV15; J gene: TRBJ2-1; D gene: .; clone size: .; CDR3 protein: CATSRVSYNEQFF; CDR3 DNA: TGTGCCACCAGCAGAGTTAGTTACAATGAGCAGTTCTTC
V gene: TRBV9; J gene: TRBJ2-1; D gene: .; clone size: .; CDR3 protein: CASSVLRGDEQFF; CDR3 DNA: TGTGCCAGCAGCGTCCTAAGAGGTGATGAGCAGTTCTTC
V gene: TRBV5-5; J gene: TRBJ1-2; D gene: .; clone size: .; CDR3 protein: CASSFGQYGYTF; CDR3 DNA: TGTGCCAGCAGCTTCGGACAGTATGGCTACACCTTC
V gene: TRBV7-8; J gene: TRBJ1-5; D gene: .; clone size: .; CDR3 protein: CASSLAGREGVNQPQHF; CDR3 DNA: TGTGCCAGCAGCTTAGCGGGCAGGGAGGGTGTCAATCAGCCCCAGCATTTT
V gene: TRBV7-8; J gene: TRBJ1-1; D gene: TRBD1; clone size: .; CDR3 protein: CASLFGDRGMNTEAFF; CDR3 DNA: TGTGCCAGCCTTTTTGGGGACAGAGGAATGAACACTGAAGCTTTCTTT